These 30 T cell receptor beta chains originate from one sample sequenced in a study of vaccination effects on CD4 cells after COVID-19. Pools of viral peptides were used by the ViraFEST assay to expand antigen-specific CD4+ T cells ahead of sequencing. Following a roughly ten-day culture, CD4+ T cells were purified. Testing of the vaccine recipients showed negative nucleocapsid antibodies and no prior SARS-CoV-2 infection. No antigens are known for them. TCRdb's copy holds only in-frame clones and misses some; the assay was immunoSEQ multiplex PCR. This table has 55,000 to 75,000 clones, approximately 70% appearing once. The starting material was CD4+ T cells from PBMCs cultured with HCoV-OC43 spike peptides, obtained before COVID-19 vaccination. Subset denoted: HCoV-OC43 spike overlapping peptide pool stimulation. These receptors were taken from a human donor who received a COVID-19 vaccine.

The chain links TRBV7-2 to TRBJ1-2; D is perhaps TRBD1 (5 bases). Trimming removed 6 bases from V and 3 bases from J, with 17 bases in between. The CDR3 totals 15 residues. From germline, CDR1 is SGHTA and CDR2 FQGNSA. The CDR3 nucleotides are TGTGCCAGCAGGCCCCAGGAGGGGTACGACTATGGCTACACCTTC. Amino acids: CASRPQEGYDYGYTF.

The chain carries TRBV3-1 (or the pseudogene TRBV3-2) and TRBJ2-1; TRBD2 aligns across 8 bases. This CDR3 comprises 14 residues. CDR1 and CDR2 from the germline V gene are LGHDT and YNNKEL (reference sequence). J gave up 6 bases and V 4 bases, and 5 bases lay outside the gene matches. In DNA form, the CDR3 reads TGTGCCAGCAGCCCCTGGACTAGCCGCAATGAGCAGTTCTTC. It codes for CASSPWTSRNEQFF.

V gene TRBV6-5 combines with J gene TRBJ2-7, with D possibly called TRBD1 or TRBD2 (5 bases each). CDR1 and CDR2 (germline): MNHEY, SVGAGI. V gave up 6 bases and J gave up 3 bases, with 12 bases separating them. The CDR3 covers 13 residues. The CDR3 here is CASRRGRNYEQYV. The CDR3 coding sequence is TGTGCCAGCAGACGGGGACGGAACTACGAGCAGTACGTC.

This clone has just one count. The chain combines TRBV18 with TRBJ2-6, with unresolved D. The V end lost 0 bases, the J end lost 0 bases, and 6 bases lay between the germline ends. The CDR3 is 16 amino acids. Looked up from germline, CDR1 is KGHSH and CDR2 is LQKENI. This CDR3 is CASSPPGYSGANVLTF. The CDR3 coding sequence is TGTGCCAGCTCACCACCGGGGTACTCTGGGGCCAACGTCCTGACTTTC.

The chain couples TRBV30 to TRBJ2-2; D is possibly TRBD1 (6 bases). The length of the CDR3 is 14 residues. The germline V and J ends were trimmed by 5 bases and 6 bases, with 16 bases remaining between them. The germline V gene has CDR1 GTSNPN and CDR2 SVGIG (reference sequence). CDR3 coding DNA: TGTGCCTGGGTTCAGGGGAATTACGCCGGGGAGCTGTTTTTT. Its protein is CAWVQGNYAGELFF.

The V and J genes are TRBV29-1 and TRBJ1-2; D unclear. The CDR3 has 10 residues. The germline V and J ends were trimmed by 2 bases and 2 bases, with 0 bases remaining between them. Germline values: CDR1 SQVTM, CDR2 ANQGSEA. Here the CDR3 DNA reads TGCAGCGTTGAAAACTATGGCTACACCTTC. Translated: CSVENYGYTF.

Remarks on this clone: The sample has other DNA sequences that encode this CDR3 too. The chain joins TRBV9 to TRBJ1-4, with D possibly being TRBD1 (5 bases). The CDR3 totals 15 residues. Germline V CDR1 and CDR2: SGDLS, YYNGEE. Trimming removed 3 bases at V and 0 bases at J, with 9 bases between. CDR3 sequence reads: CASSEGPATNEKLFF. Here the CDR3 DNA reads TGTGCCAGCAGCGAGGGGCCCGCAACTAATGAAAAACTGTTTTTT.

There are a few counts of this clone. The genes are TRBV9 and TRBJ1-5; the D gene is possibly TRBD1 (6 bases). The CDR3 is 14 residues long. CDR1 is SGDLS, CDR2 YYNGEE, per germline. V was shortened by 0 bases and J by 5 bases, with 9 bases between the two germline ends. The CDR3 loop reads CASSVDGGDQPQHF. The CDR3 DNA sequence: TGTGCCAGCAGCGTAGACGGGGGCGATCAGCCCCAGCATTTT.

The chain recombines TRBV6-5 with TRBJ2-1, with a tentative D call TRBD1 (6 bases). Trimming left V 5 bases short and J 6 bases short, with 11 bases between. The length of the CDR3 is 13 residues. Germline CDR1 reads MNHEY; CDR2 reads SVGAGI. The CDR3 reads CASSRTGSNEQFF. CDR3 sequence (DNA): TGTGCCAGCAGTAGAACAGGGTCCAATGAGCAGTTCTTC.

The V gene is TRBV4-1, the J gene TRBJ1-5, with TRBD1 matching 8 bases. The V gene end was trimmed by 5 bases and the J gene end by 3 bases; junction bases not matched to a gene: 6. CDR3 size: 15 residues. Looked up from germline, CDR1 is MGHRA and CDR2 is YSYEKL. The CDR3 reads CASSKGQVVNQPQHF. CDR3 bases: TGCGCCAGCAGCAAGGGACAGGTGGTCAATCAGCCCCAGCATTTT.

This chain joins TRBV19 and TRBJ2-3, with D perhaps TRBD1 or TRBD2 (7 bases each). The germline V and J ends were trimmed by 4 bases and 3 bases, with 17 bases remaining between them. The CDR3 is made up of 16 amino acids. Looked up from germline, CDR1 is LNHDA and CDR2 is SQIVND (reference sequence). CDR3 sequence reads: CASSKGGTDWTDTQYF. CDR3 DNA: TGTGCCAGTAGTAAGGGGGGGACAGACTGGACAGATACGCAGTATTTT.

This clone appeared once. The rearrangement uses TRBV29-1 and TRBJ2-5; 9 bases align to TRBD1. The CDR3 extends over 12 amino acids. Per germline, CDR1 SQVTM and CDR2 ANQGSEA. Trimming took 7 bases from V and 4 from J; bases not matched to a gene: 4. In nucleotides, the CDR3 is TGCAGCGCCACAGGGGGCTCAGAGACCCAGTACTTC. Protein: CSATGGSETQYF.

Comments on this clone: Other DNA sequences in the sample encode the same CDR3. V is TRBV4-3 and J is TRBJ1-5, with D tentatively TRBD1 (6 bases). Trimming took off 0 bases at V and 4 bases at J, with 7 bases between the two ends. The length of the CDR3 is 14 residues. Looked up from germline, CDR1 is LGHNA and CDR2 is YSLEER. CDR3 protein: CASSQDRGNQPQHF. CDR3 nucleotide sequence: TGCGCCAGCAGCCAAGACAGGGGTAATCAGCCCCAGCATTTT.

This clone has only a few counts. The V gene is TRBV7-3, the J gene TRBJ1-1; a possible D gene is TRBD1 (5 bases). Trimming removed 3 bases at V and 0 bases at J, with 8 bases between. This CDR3 comprises 14 residues. Germline V gene sequence: CDR1 SGHTA, CDR2 FQGTGA. The CDR3 is CASSFGGVNTEAFF. The CDR3, as DNA: TGTGCCAGCAGCTTCGGGGGGGTGAACACTGAAGCTTTCTTT.

The chain links TRBV7-8 to TRBJ1-5; D uncertain. The CDR3 totals 13 residues. The germline CDR1 and CDR2 sequences are SGHVS and FQNEAQ. V dropped 5 bases and J dropped 5 bases, with 10 bases sitting between them. The CDR3 loop reads CASSRGRDQPQHF. The CDR3 DNA sequence: TGTGCCAGCAGCCGTGGACGGGATCAGCCCCAGCATTTT.

The rearrangement uses TRBV19 and TRBJ1-2; D is undetermined. Germline loops: CDR1 LNHDA, CDR2 SQIVND (reference sequence). V lost 11 bases, J lost 6 bases, and 19 bases lay in between. CDR3 length: 13 amino acids. The CDR3 reads CAPSDPLSDGYTF. DNA for the CDR3: TGTGCCCCATCGGACCCTCTGTCGGATGGCTACACCTTC. The complete variable domain, with remaining parts taken from reference TRBV19 and TRBJ1-2, reads DGGITQSPKYLFRKEGQNVTLSCEQNLNHDAMYWYRQDPGQGLRLIYYSQIVNDFQKGDIAEGYSVSREKKESFPLTVTSAQKNPTAFYLCAPSDPLSDGYTFGSGTRLTVV.

The J gene is TRBJ1-1, the V gene TRBV5-4, with 7 positions matching TRBD1. After removal of 2 bases from V and 4 bases from J, the junction contained 11 bases not matched to a gene. From germline, CDR1 is SGHNT and CDR2 YYREEE (reference sequence). The CDR3 totals 16 residues. CDR3 residues: CASSLRSTQGGTEAFF. CDR3 DNA sequence: TGTGCCAGCAGCTTACGAAGCACCCAGGGGGGCACTGAAGCTTTCTTT.

This chain links TRBV4-1 with TRBJ2-3, with 10 bases that match TRBD1. Trimming removed 1 base from V and 4 bases from J; junction bases left unmatched: 5. The CDR3 totals 16 residues. Germline V lookup: CDR1 MGHRA, CDR2 YSYEKL. CDR3: CASSQVDRGRADTQYF. CDR3 in DNA: TGCGCCAGCAGCCAAGTCGACAGGGGGCGCGCAGATACGCAGTATTTT.

The chain links TRBV11-3 to TRBJ2-1; TRBD2 matches at 7 bases. Trimming took 0 bases from V and 8 from J; bases not matched to a gene: 4. Germline V gives CDR1 SGHNT, CDR2 YENEEA. This CDR3 has 14 amino acids. As DNA, the CDR3 is TGTGCCAGCAGCTTAGATTTCCGGGAGGATGAGCAGTTCTTC. Its translation: CASSLDFREDEQFF.

The V call is TRBV7-6, the J call TRBJ2-1; possibly TRBD1 for D (6 bases). Deletions cut 7 bases from V and 6 bases from J, with 22 bases between. From germline, CDR1 is SGHVS and CDR2 FNYEAQ. The CDR3 has 16 amino acids. The DNA of the CDR3 is TGTGCCAGCACCAGGGGACCTCTGGTCGACTCCAATGAGCAGTTCTTC. It encodes CASTRGPLVDSNEQFF.

This rearrangement joins TRBV5-1 to TRBJ1-2, with D unclear. Germline lookup yields CDR1 SGHRS and CDR2 YFSETQ. This CDR3 spans 17 amino acids. Between the trimmed V and J ends, which lost 0 bases and 8 bases, there was a span of 23 bases. DNA of the CDR3: TGCGCCAGCAGCTTGGCCGTGCCGTCAAATATCGAGAACGGCTACACCTTC. This gives the protein CASSLAVPSNIENGYTF.

This clone was counted only a few times. The V and J genes are TRBV10-1 and TRBJ2-2; 8 nucleotides agree with TRBD1. CDR1 is WNHNN and CDR2 is SYGVQD in the germline V gene (reference sequence). The CDR3 spans 16 residues. The V segment lost 6 bases and the J segment 3 bases; nucleotides outside the gene matches: 9. The CDR3, as DNA: TGCGCCAGCAGCGGGTGGACAGGGTCGGACACCGGGGAGCTGTTTTTT. This gives the protein CASSGWTGSDTGELFF.

The genes are TRBV27 and TRBJ2-1; the match to TRBD1 covers 8 bases. With 8 bases clipped from V and 1 base from J, the junction kept 7 bases outside the gene matches. The germline V gene has CDR1 MNHEY and CDR2 SMNVEV (reference sequence). The CDR3 length is 15 residues. CDR3 in amino acids: CASGRTGPSYNEQFF. DNA for the CDR3: TGTGCCAGCGGCCGGACAGGGCCTTCCTACAATGAGCAGTTCTTC.

This clone is deemed medium-sized. The chain has TRBV7-3 and TRBJ2-1; no clear D. CDR1 and CDR2 (germline): SGHTA, FQGTGA. This CDR3 contains 15 residues. Trimming shortened V by 1 base and J by 0 bases, and 7 bases separated the two germline ends. In DNA form, the CDR3 reads TGTGCCAGCAGCTTAAGTCGGAGCTCCTACAATGAGCAGTTCTTC. It translates to CASSLSRSSYNEQFF.

The rearrangement joins TRBV2 to TRBJ1-1, with 7 bases matching TRBD1. The CDR3 contains 13 residues. Germline V gives CDR1 SNHLY, CDR2 FYNNEI. The ends lost 9 bases at V and 6 bases at J; junction bases unmatched: 10. CDR3 in amino acids: CARYTGVVAEAFF. In DNA, the CDR3 is TGTGCCAGGTATACAGGGGTAGTCGCTGAAGCTTTCTTT.

This clone appeared a few times. The rearrangement joins TRBV19 to TRBJ1-2, with D hard to call. Deletions cut 1 base from V and 3 bases from J, with 9 bases between. CDR1 and CDR2 from the germline V gene are LNHDA and SQIVND (reference sequence). The CDR3 totals 14 residues. The CDR3 sequence is CASSIAGGYYGYTF. The DNA for the CDR3 is TGTGCCAGTAGTATAGCTGGCGGCTACTATGGCTACACCTTC.

The DNA of the CDR3 is TGTGCCAGCAGCTTAGAGGCAACAGGGGGCAATGAGCAGTTCTTC. Amino acid sequence: CASSLEATGGNEQFF. This chain connects TRBV7-6 to TRBJ2-1; 8 nucleotides line up with TRBD1. Germline V gives CDR1 SGHVS, CDR2 FNYEAQ. The CDR3 sequence is 15 residues long. The J segment lost 6 bases and the V segment lost 1 base, leaving 5 bases of the junction unmatched.

V and J are TRBV5-1 and TRBJ2-1; D gene ambiguous. Germline V gives CDR1 SGHRS, CDR2 YFSETQ. The CDR3 runs to 16 residues. The germline V and J ends were trimmed by 0 bases and 0 bases, with 10 bases remaining between them. The CDR3 loop reads CASSLAGGPSYNEQFF. CDR3 in DNA: TGCGCCAGCAGCTTGGCGGGCGGCCCCTCCTACAATGAGCAGTTCTTC.

V usage is TRBV6-5 and J usage is TRBJ2-7; 7 bases map to TRBD2. Per the germline V gene, CDR1 is MNHEY and CDR2 is SVGAGI. The V gene end was trimmed by 7 bases and the J gene end by 1 base; junction bases not matched to a gene: 7. The CDR3 spans 14 residues. The CDR3 here is CASTIGRGSYEQYV. DNA of the CDR3: TGTGCCAGCACTATTGGGAGGGGTTCCTACGAGCAGTACGTC.

This chain links TRBV19 with TRBJ1-4, with 7 bases that match TRBD1. Unmatched junction bases numbered 7, after V lost 3 bases and J lost 3 bases. CDR1 is LNHDA, CDR2 SQIVND, per germline (reference sequence). The CDR3 has 16 amino acids. CDR3 amino acids: CASSMGQPAPNEKLFF. CDR3 DNA: TGTGCCAGTAGTATGGGACAGCCAGCACCTAATGAAAAACTGTTTTTT.